The rows below give T cell receptor beta chains drawn from one sample of a study of cytomegalovirus exposure and HLA in healthy donors. The method was immunoSEQ multiplex PCR; TCRdb's version includes in-frame clones alone and lacks a portion of them. In the table there are approximately 150,000 clones, approximately 70% of which are singletons. Source material: PBMCs. Receptors originate from an older woman in good health and CMV-seronegative. Each CDR3 is given with its conserved first and last residue. The D gene is left open where the match is weak. For some rows the clone size is stated as once, few or many, or as a class when expanded; others skip it.

D gene	V gene	clone size	J gene	CDR3 DNA	CDR3 protein
.	TRBV28	.	TRBJ1-4	TGTGCCAGCAGTTCTTCAGGGCCGGCGGGGGAAAAACTGTTTTTT	CASSSSGPAGEKLFF
.	TRBV6-1	.	TRBJ1-2	TGTGCCAGCAGTTGGACAAACTATGGCTACACCTTC	CASSWTNYGYTF
.	TRBV28	.	TRBJ1-5	TGTGCCAGCACCACAGGGCTTACTCAGCCCCAGCATTTT	CASTTGLTQPQHF
TRBD1	TRBV5-1	.	TRBJ1-1	TGCGCCAGCAGGCTGGGACAGGGGGCGCCCGCTGAAGCTTTCTTT	CASRLGQGAPAEAFF
.	TRBV6-5	.	TRBJ1-1	TGTGCCAGCAGCCCAAATTCCATGAACACTGAAGCTTTCTTT	CASSPNSMNTEAFF
.	TRBV4-3	.	TRBJ1-2	TGCGCCAGCAGCCAAGATAACAGCATGGGGAGATATGGCTACACCTTC	CASSQDNSMGRYGYTF
TRBD2	TRBV2	few	TRBJ2-3	TGTGCCAGCAGGGGAGGACTAGCGGGAGGGCCCGGAGGAGATACGCAGTATTTT	CASRGGLAGGPGGDTQYF
.	TRBV6-5	few	TRBJ2-7	TGTGCCAGCAGAATACAGGGTGGCGAGCAGTACTTC	CASRIQGGEQYF
TRBD2	TRBV5-1	once	TRBJ2-1	TGCGCCAGCAGCGGAGGACTAGCGGGACCCTACAATGAGCAGTTCTTC	CASSGGLAGPYNEQFF
.	TRBV7-8	few	TRBJ2-1	TGTGCCAGCAGCTTAGAGGGGAATGAGCAGTTCTTC	CASSLEGNEQFF
TRBD1	TRBV28	.	TRBJ1-2	TGTGCCAGCAGACGGCTCGACAGGGTCTCTAACTATGGCTACACCTTC	CASRRLDRVSNYGYTF
TRBD1	TRBV7-2	.	TRBJ2-7	TGTGCCAGCAGCTCCATGGGACAGGGGTACGAGCAGTACTTC	CASSSMGQGYEQYF
TRBD1	TRBV7-8	few	TRBJ2-3	TGTGCCAGCAGCTTCAGGGGGCCTAGCACAGATACGCAGTATTTT	CASSFRGPSTDTQYF
.	TRBV6-1	.	TRBJ2-7	TGTGCCAGCAGTGACGCCGGTTTAGCCTACGAGCAGTACTTC	CASSDAGLAYEQYF
.	TRBV19	.	TRBJ2-1	TGTGCCAGTATGTCAGGCAGTCTGAGCTCCTACAATGAGCAGTTCTTC	CASMSGSLSSYNEQFF
TRBD1	TRBV7-9	.	TRBJ1-4	TGTGCCAGCAGCTTTCAGGGGGTCTTTGAAAAACTGTTTTTT	CASSFQGVFEKLFF
.	TRBV29-1	.	TRBJ1-3	TGCAGCGGCAAGCTACTGGAGAGCTCTGGAAACACCATATATTTT	CSGKLLESSGNTIYF
TRBD1	TRBV5-1	.	TRBJ2-2	TGCGCCAGCAGCTGGACAGGGCCGAACACCGGGGAGCTGTTTTTT	CASSWTGPNTGELFF
.	TRBV28	.	TRBJ2-6	TGTGCCAGCAGAGAGACAGGCGGCTCTGGGGCCAACGTCCTGACTTTC	CASRETGGSGANVLTF
TRBD1	TRBV5-4	.	TRBJ2-2	TGTGCCAGCACCCTAGACAGGGGGCACACCGGGGAGCTGTTTTTT	CASTLDRGHTGELFF
TRBD1	TRBV5-1	.	TRBJ1-3	TGCGCCAGCAGCTTGGGCCCCTTACAGGGGGCTAACGGAAACACCATATATTTT	CASSLGPLQGANGNTIYF
.	TRBV5-1	.	TRBJ2-3	TGCGCCAGCAGCTTTACTGACAGGTTCACAGATACGCAGTATTTT	CASSFTDRFTDTQYF
TRBD2	TRBV5-1	once	TRBJ2-1	TGCGCCAGCAGTCGGTCGAGGCTAGCGGGAGGTAGGAGCTCCTACAATGAGCAGTTCTTC	CASSRSRLAGGRSSYNEQFF
.	TRBV12-2	few	TRBJ1-2	TGTGCAAGTCGCTTAGATCCCCCCACAGGGGTCTCGATACTATGGGGCTACACCTTC	CASRLDPPTGVSILWGYTF
.	TRBV5-1	few	TRBJ1-2	TGCGCCAGCAGCTTGTTAGGTACTCAGGGCAGACAGAGTAATGGCTACACCTTC	CASSLLGTQGRQSNGYTF
.	TRBV4-2	.	TRBJ2-7	TGTGCCAGCAGCCAAGAGGGGGCAGGATACTACGAGCAGTACTTC	CASSQEGAGYYEQYF
.	TRBV5-1	.	TRBJ2-1	TGCGCCAGCAGCTTGATGGCTAGCGCGTACAATGAGCAGTTCTTC	CASSLMASAYNEQFF
.	TRBV5-4	.	TRBJ2-7	TGTGCCAGCAACCTCCGAGGCCTCGACGAGCAGTACTTC	CASNLRGLDEQYF
.	TRBV5-3	.	TRBJ1-3	TGTGCCAGAAGGTACGACGGGACAACTGGAAACACCATATATTTT	CARRYDGTTGNTIYF
.	TRBV6-1	.	TRBJ1-2	TGTGCCAGCAGTCCGTTGGGACTGAGCAACTATGGCTACACCTTC	CASSPLGLSNYGYTF
.	TRBV6-5	.	TRBJ2-3	TGTGCCAGCAGTAAGGGGGGGACGGGCACAGATACGCAGTATTTT	CASSKGGTGTDTQYF
.	TRBV4-3	.	TRBJ2-2	TGCGCCAGCAGCCAAGCCAGGGGAAAGGCCGGGGAGCTGTTTTTT	CASSQARGKAGELFF
TRBD1	TRBV5-6	.	TRBJ2-7	TGTGCCAGCAGCTTGGTGACAGGGGGCAACGAGCAGTACTTC	CASSLVTGGNEQYF
TRBD2	TRBV10-3	.	TRBJ2-7	TGTGCCACCGGGCCGGGGGGGGCTTCCTACGAGCAGTACTTC	CATGPGGASYEQYF
TRBD2	TRBV7-2	.	TRBJ2-7	TGTGCCAGCAGCTTAAGGGGGACTAGCGGATTATACGAGCAGTACTTC	CASSLRGTSGLYEQYF
TRBD1	TRBV7-9	.	TRBJ1-5	TGTGCCAGCAGCCACTTCGCTGGGACAGGTCCTCAGCCCCAGCATTTT	CASSHFAGTGPQPQHF
TRBD2	TRBV19	.	TRBJ2-2	TGTGCCAGTAGTGTCGGACTAGCGGGGGGTCCCGGGGAGCTGTTTTTT	CASSVGLAGGPGELFF
TRBD2	TRBV2	.	TRBJ2-3	TGTGCCAGCAAGCGGGAAAGCACAGATACGCAGTATTTT	CASKRESTDTQYF
TRBD1	TRBV18	.	TRBJ1-2	TGTGCCAGCTCATCGGACAGGGCCTTTGGCTACACCTTC	CASSSDRAFGYTF
TRBD1	TRBV7-8	.	TRBJ1-1	TGTGCCAGCAGCGCCCAGACAGGGCGCACTGAAGCTTTCTTT	CASSAQTGRTEAFF
.	TRBV7-2	.	TRBJ2-2	TGTGCCAGCAGCTTAAGGACAGCCGACACCGGGGAGCTGTTTTTT	CASSLRTADTGELFF
TRBD2	TRBV5-4	.	TRBJ2-1	TGTGCCAGCAGCTTGGGACTGGGAGGGCTCTCCTACAATGAGCAGTTCTTC	CASSLGLGGLSYNEQFF
TRBD1	TRBV28	few	TRBJ1-6	TGTGCCAGCAGCCCCCGACAGGGAATCTCTTTCGATTCACCCCTCCACTTT	CASSPRQGISFDSPLHF
TRBD1	TRBV6-6	.	TRBJ2-1	TGTGCCAGCAGTTTCCCAACGGGACAGGGGCTTGATGAGCAGTTCTTC	CASSFPTGQGLDEQFF
TRBD2	TRBV5-4	few	TRBJ2-7	TGTGCCAGCAGCCCCGGGACTAGCGGGGGGTACTACGAGCAGTACTTC	CASSPGTSGGYYEQYF
TRBD2	TRBV5-6	.	TRBJ2-7	TGTGCCAGCAGCCGTCCCGGGACTAGGGGCTACGAGCAGTACTTC	CASSRPGTRGYEQYF
TRBD1	TRBV5-6	.	TRBJ1-5	TGTGCCAGCAGCTTTACAGGGGCCAATAGCAATCAGCCCCAGCATTTT	CASSFTGANSNQPQHF